The 15 T cell receptor beta chains presented below share a single source sample, sequenced in a study of control samples from healthy donors and cancer patients. Some clones are missing from TCRdb's copy, which holds only in-frame ones; the method was immunoSEQ multiplex PCR. The table lists fewer than 200,000 clones, approximately 90% of them singletons. Sequenced input: blood. These receptors all stem from a man aged 25 to 40 in good health.

This rearrangement joins TRBV11-2 to TRBJ2-7, with D unresolved. Per germline, CDR1 SGHAT and CDR2 FQNNGV. The CDR3 totals 15 residues. Deletions cut 5 bases from V and 0 bases from J, with 14 bases between. The CDR3 DNA is TGTGCCAGCAGCCAGCCCGGAGCCTTCTCCTACGAGCAGTACTTC. Its protein is CASSQPGAFSYEQYF.

The genes are TRBV29-1 and TRBJ1-3; D not certain. CDR3 length: 11 amino acids. Germline CDR1 is SQVTM and CDR2 is ANQGSEA. Trimming removed 5 bases from V and 4 bases from J, with 6 bases in between. The CDR3 coding sequence is TGCAGCGTTCCGCTGGGAAACACCATATATTTT. Protein: CSVPLGNTIYF.

The chain carries TRBV2 and TRBJ1-5, with a tentative D call TRBD1 (5 bases). Germline loops: CDR1 SNHLY, CDR2 FYNNEI. V dropped 1 base and J dropped 7 bases, with 14 bases sitting between them. This CDR3 has 15 residues. The chain's CDR3 is CASSEGRGSRQPQHF. The CDR3, as DNA: TGTGCCAGCAGTGAAGGGAGGGGTTCAAGACAGCCCCAGCATTTT. Full variable domain (rest looked up from reference TRBV2 and TRBJ1-5): EPEVTQTPSHQVTQMGQEVILRCVPISNHLYFYWYRQILGQKVEFLVSFYNNEISEKSEIFDDQFSVERPDGSNFTLKIRSTKLEDSAMYFCASSEGRGSRQPQHFGDGTRLSIL.

V is TRBV4-3 and J is TRBJ1-3; no clear D. V dropped 0 bases and J dropped 0 bases, with 9 bases sitting between them. There are 16 residues in the CDR3. CDR1 is LGHNA, CDR2 YSLEER, per germline. In DNA form, the CDR3 reads TGCGCCAGCAGCCAAGATAGGGCCAACTCTGGAAACACCATATATTTT. Its translation is CASSQDRANSGNTIYF.

Here the CDR3 DNA reads TGTGCCTTAACAAGACCGGGGGCCAGGGGCACCGGGGAGCTGTTTTTT. It codes for CALTRPGARGTGELFF. The chain carries TRBV7-9 and TRBJ2-2, with D perhaps given as TRBD1 or TRBD2 (6 bases each). CDR1 and CDR2 (germline): SEHNR, FQNEAQ (reference sequence). The V end lost 11 bases, the J end lost 4 bases, and 23 bases lay between the germline ends. CDR3 length: 16 amino acids.

The chain links TRBV6-6 to TRBJ1-5; no clear D gene. Germline CDR1 and CDR2: MNHNY and SVGAGI (reference sequence). V was shortened by 6 bases and J by 1 base, with 13 bases between the two germline ends. This CDR3 contains 15 residues. The CDR3 here is CASRERTESNQPQHF. In nucleotides, the CDR3 is TGTGCCAGCAGGGAAAGAACGGAAAGCAATCAGCCCCAGCATTTT.

The J gene is TRBJ2-1, the V gene TRBV2, with D perhaps being TRBD1 or TRBD2 (5 bases each). CDR1 is SNHLY and CDR2 is FYNNEI in the germline V gene. This CDR3 has 13 residues. V lost 2 bases and J 4 bases, leaving 6 bases between the germline ends. As DNA, the CDR3 is TGTGCCAGCAGTGAATGGGGGTACAATGAGCAGTTCTTC. Amino acid sequence: CASSEWGYNEQFF.

J is TRBJ1-1 and V is TRBV29-1; D remains unclear. Between the trimmed V and J ends, which lost 5 bases and 1 base, there was a span of 8 bases. Germline V lookup: CDR1 SQVTM, CDR2 ANQGSEA. The CDR3 is 12 residues long. The CDR3 protein is CSVQAGNTEAFF. CDR3 bases: TGCAGCGTTCAGGCTGGGAACACTGAAGCTTTCTTT.

The V call is TRBV5-1, the J call TRBJ2-5; 9 nucleotides match TRBD2. V was clipped by 2 bases and J by 4 bases; unmatched bases: 6. The CDR3 loop spans 15 amino acids. The V gene's germline CDR1 is SGHRS and CDR2 YFSETQ. CDR3 sequence: CASSFGAGGAETQYF. In DNA, the CDR3 is TGCGCCAGCAGCTTCGGGGCGGGGGGGGCAGAGACCCAGTACTTC.

The CDR3, as DNA: TGTGCCAGCAGCCCTTATTTGGGGGTTCCCTACGAGCAGTACTTC. Residues: CASSPYLGVPYEQYF. The chain is built from TRBV14 and TRBJ2-7, with D tentatively TRBD1 or TRBD2 (5 bases each). Germline V gives CDR1 SGHDN, CDR2 FVKESK. The V end lost 4 bases, the J end lost 2 bases, and 15 bases lay between the germline ends. This CDR3 region has 15 residues.

This rearrangement joins TRBV2 to TRBJ1-1, with TRBD1 as a possible D gene (5 bases). The CDR3 is made up of 13 amino acids. Per the germline V gene, CDR1 is SNHLY and CDR2 is FYNNEI. The V and J ends lost 6 bases and 3 bases respectively, with 11 bases between them. The CDR3 region is CASRPSGHTEAFF. The CDR3 DNA reads as TGTGCCAGCAGACCATCGGGGCACACTGAAGCTTTCTTT.

The chain recombines TRBV5-6 with TRBJ2-1, with unresolved D. The CDR3 extends over 13 amino acids. The germline V gene has CDR1 SGHDT and CDR2 YYEEEE. Trimming took 0 bases from V and 8 from J, leaving 9 bases between them. CDR3 protein: CASSLGKGDEQFF. The CDR3 DNA reads as TGTGCCAGCAGCTTGGGGAAAGGCGATGAGCAGTTCTTC.

The chain has TRBV7-2 and TRBJ2-1; 9 bases are a match to TRBD1. With V trimmed by 5 bases and J by 9 bases, 14 bases remained unmatched. The V gene's germline CDR1 is SGHTA and CDR2 FQGNSA. This CDR3 comprises 16 residues. The CDR3 protein is CASSKIADRGYAEQFF. CDR3 in DNA: TGTGCCAGCAGCAAGATCGCGGACAGGGGCTACGCTGAGCAGTTCTTC.

This clone was counted between two and nine times. The rearrangement links TRBV9 to TRBJ2-7; TRBD1 matches at 12 bases. The CDR3 loop spans 15 amino acids. CDR1 SGDLS and CDR2 YYNGEE come from the germline V gene. J was trimmed by 2 bases and V by 4 bases; bases with no gene match: 4. The CDR3 loop is CASSPGTGGPYEQYF. In DNA, the CDR3 is TGTGCCAGCAGCCCCGGGACAGGGGGCCCCTACGAGCAGTACTTC.

The V gene is TRBV18, the J gene TRBJ1-1, with unresolved D. CDR3 size: 14 residues. The V gene lost 2 bases and the J gene lost 1 base, with 8 bases spanning the gap. CDR1 KGHSH and CDR2 LQKENI come from the germline V gene. Here the CDR3 DNA reads TGTGCCAGCTCACCAATAACGGGGAACACTGAAGCTTTCTTT. Amino acids: CASSPITGNTEAFF.